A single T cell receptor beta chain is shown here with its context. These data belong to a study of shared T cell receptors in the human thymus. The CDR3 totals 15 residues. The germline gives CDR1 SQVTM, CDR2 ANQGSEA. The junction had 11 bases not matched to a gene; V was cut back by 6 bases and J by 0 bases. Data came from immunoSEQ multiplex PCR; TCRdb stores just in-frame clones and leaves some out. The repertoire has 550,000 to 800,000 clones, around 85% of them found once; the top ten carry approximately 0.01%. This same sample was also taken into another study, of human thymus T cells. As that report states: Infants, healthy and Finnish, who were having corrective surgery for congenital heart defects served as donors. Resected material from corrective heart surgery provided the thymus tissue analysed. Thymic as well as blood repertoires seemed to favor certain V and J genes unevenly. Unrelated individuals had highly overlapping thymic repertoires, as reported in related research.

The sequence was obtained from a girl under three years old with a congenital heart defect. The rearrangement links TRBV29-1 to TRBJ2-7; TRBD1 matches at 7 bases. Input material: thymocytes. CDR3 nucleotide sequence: TGCAGCGTCCGTCGTCAGGGGGTATTCTCCTACGAGCAGTACTTC. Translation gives CSVRRQGVFSYEQYF.